This TCR beta chain was obtained from a study of molecular identifiers for immune sequencing clone quantification. In TCRdb, the PCR reads were re-called with MiXCR into one record per CDR3 protein. The sample contains approximately 500,000 distinct CDR3 sequences, about a quarter of which appear only once. This CDR3 is 15 amino acids long. CDR1 is GTSNPN and CDR2 is SVGIG in the germline V gene (reference sequence). The V gene lost 0 bases and the J gene lost 1 base, with 11 bases spanning the gap. The sequencing sample was made of naive CD8+ T cells from blood, with Jurkat cell RNA spiked in. Subset described: FACS-sorted CD8+CD4-CCR7+CD45RA+ naive T cells. The V gene is TRBV30, the J gene TRBJ2-3, with D perhaps TRBD1 (6 bases). The origin of this receptor is a human donor in good health. Some libraries in this study had Jurkat cell RNA spiked in. In nucleotides, the CDR3 is TGTGCCTGGAGTGTACTAAACAGGGGCACAGATACGCAGTATTTT. This sequence encodes CAWSVLNRGTDTQYF. Variable domain in full (rest from reference TRBV30 and TRBJ2-3): SQTIHQWPATLVQPVGSPLSLECTVEGTSNPNLYWYRQAAGRGLQLLFYSVGIGQISSEVPQNLSASRPQDRQFILSSKKLLLSDSGFYLCAWSVLNRGTDTQYFGPGTRLTVL.